This T cell receptor (beta chain) came from a study of blood T cell repertoires in COVID-19. There are 16 residues in the CDR3. Unmatched junction bases numbered 5, after V lost 1 base and J lost 1 base. Per the germline V gene, CDR1 is SGHTA and CDR2 is FQGNSA. TCRdb's copy holds only in-frame clones and misses some; the assay was immunoSEQ multiplex PCR. This repertoire shows about 230,000 clones, about 80% found once; its top ten account for 6.5% to 9%. The sample was peripheral blood. V usage is TRBV7-2 and J usage is TRBJ2-5; 8 positions match TRBD2. The clonotype comes from a woman between 50 and 59 years old with acute or convalescent COVID-19. CDR3 DNA sequence: TGTGCCAGCAGCTTAGTGTACGGGGGGGCCCAAGAGACCCAGTACTTC. This sequence encodes CASSLVYGGAQETQYF. The full variable domain, its missing parts supplied by reference TRBV7-2 and TRBJ2-5, is GAGVSQSPSNKVTEKGKDVELRCDPISGHTALYWYRQSLGQGLEFLIYFQGNSAPDKSGLPSDRFSAERTGGSVSTLTIQRTQQEDSAVYLCASSLVYGGAQETQYFGPGTRLLVL.